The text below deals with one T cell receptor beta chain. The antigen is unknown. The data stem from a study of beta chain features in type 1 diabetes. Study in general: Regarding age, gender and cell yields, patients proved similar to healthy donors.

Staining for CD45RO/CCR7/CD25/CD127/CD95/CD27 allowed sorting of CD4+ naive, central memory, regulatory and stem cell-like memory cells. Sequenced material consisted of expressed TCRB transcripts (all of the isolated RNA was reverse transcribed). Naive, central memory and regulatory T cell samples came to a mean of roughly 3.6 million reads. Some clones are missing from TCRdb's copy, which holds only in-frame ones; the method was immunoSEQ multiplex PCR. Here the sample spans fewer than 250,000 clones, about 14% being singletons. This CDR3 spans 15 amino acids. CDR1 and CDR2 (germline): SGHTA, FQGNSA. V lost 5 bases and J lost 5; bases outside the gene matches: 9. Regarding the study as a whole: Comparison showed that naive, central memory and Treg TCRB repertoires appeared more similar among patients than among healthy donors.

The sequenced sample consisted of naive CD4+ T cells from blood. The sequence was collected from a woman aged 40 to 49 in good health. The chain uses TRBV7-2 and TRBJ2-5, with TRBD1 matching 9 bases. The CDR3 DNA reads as TGTGCCAGCAGCCGCCGGGACAGGGTGTTTGAGACCCAGTACTTC. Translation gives CASSRRDRVFETQYF.